This TCR beta chain is from a study of metastatic and nonmetastatic thyroid tumors. In the original processing: In papillary thyroid cancer, a distant-metastasis classifier was built using CDR3 differences across clinicopathological groups. TCRdb redid the clone calls on the PCR reads using MiXCR. What appears here as the V and J calls and clone size reflects TCRdb's work, not the paper's. The repertoire has about 14,000 clones, around 4% of them found once; the top ten carry around 30%. Germline CDR1 and CDR2: SGDLS and YYNGEE. The CDR3 sequence is 12 residues long. Trimming cost V 3 bases and J 0 bases, with 2 bases left between them. Each patient went into thyroid surgery without having received any treatment.

The specimen was tumor tissue. This receptor was taken from a female donor with papillary thyroid cancer or a benign thyroid nodule (not recorded which). Some clones in this sample may be carry-over from other donors' samples. The V call is TRBV9, the J call TRBJ2-3; D is unclear. The CDR3 loop is CASSGSTDTQYF. The DNA of the CDR3 is TGTGCCAGCAGCGGCAGCACAGATACGCAGTATTTT.